These T cell receptor beta chains were read from a single sample in a study of T-cell memory formation after mild COVID-19. Each CDR3 protein is one row after TCRdb ran MiXCR on the 5' RACE reads. The data contain fewer than 650,000 distinct CDR3 sequences, roughly 17% of them singletons. Sequencing input: PBMCs or a T cell subset sorted from them (not recorded which). All receptors come from an adult woman who had mild COVID-19 (a few samples of this study predate the infection). Cell type and time point are not known. Both conserved end residues are part of each CDR3. A D gene is named only where the DNA matches it firmly. Clone size, where shown, is once, few, many, or a class for clones that have expanded.

v_gene: TRBV29-1
j_gene: TRBJ1-1
abundance: .
d_gene: TRBD1
CDR3aa: CSVEPGTGRIEAFF
CDR3nt: TGCAGCGTTGAACCCGGGACAGGGAGAATTGAAGCTTTCTTT

v_gene: TRBV7-9
j_gene: TRBJ1-1
abundance: .
d_gene: TRBD1
CDR3aa: CASSSSTGGFTEAFF
CDR3nt: TGTGCCAGCAGCTCAAGCACAGGGGGCTTCACTGAAGCTTTCTTT

v_gene: TRBV10-3
j_gene: TRBJ1-5
abundance: few
d_gene: .
CDR3aa: CASQDSSNQPQHF
CDR3nt: TGTGCCTCGCAAGACAGTAGCAATCAGCCCCAGCATTTT

v_gene: TRBV29-1
j_gene: TRBJ2-1
abundance: .
d_gene: .
CDR3aa: CSVEEAVPNEQFF
CDR3nt: TGCAGCGTTGAAGAAGCGGTACCGAATGAGCAGTTCTTC

v_gene: TRBV29-1
j_gene: TRBJ2-1
abundance: .
d_gene: TRBD2
CDR3aa: CSVCTGGHNEQFF
CDR3nt: TGCAGCGTTTGCACGGGGGGACACAATGAGCAGTTCTTC

v_gene: TRBV6-1
j_gene: TRBJ2-7
abundance: few
d_gene: .
CDR3aa: CASSTAIGYEQYF
CDR3nt: TGTGCCAGCAGTACCGCTATAGGTTACGAGCAGTACTTC

v_gene: TRBV7-9
j_gene: TRBJ2-1
abundance: .
d_gene: TRBD2
CDR3aa: CASSPPASGINNEQFF
CDR3nt: TGTGCCAGCAGCCCGCCGGCTAGCGGTATAAACAATGAGCAGTTCTTC

v_gene: TRBV12-3/TRBV12-4
j_gene: TRBJ2-5
abundance: .
d_gene: .
CDR3aa: CASRGEWGPQETQYF
CDR3nt: TGTGCCAGCAGGGGGGAATGGGGCCCCCAAGAGACCCAGTACTTC

v_gene: TRBV12-3/TRBV12-4
j_gene: TRBJ2-7
abundance: .
d_gene: TRBD1
CDR3aa: CASSLADRGRDYEQYF
CDR3nt: TGTGCCAGCAGTTTAGCCGACAGGGGCAGGGACTACGAGCAGTACTTC

v_gene: TRBV7-9
j_gene: TRBJ1-1
abundance: .
d_gene: .
CDR3aa: CASSVGGRAFF
CDR3nt: TGTGCCAGCAGCGTAGGGGGGCGAGCTTTCTTT

v_gene: TRBV4-1
j_gene: TRBJ2-7
abundance: .
d_gene: TRBD2
CDR3aa: CASSHPVAGSYEQYF
CDR3nt: TGCGCCAGCAGCCATCCCGTAGCGGGGAGCTACGAGCAGTACTTC

v_gene: TRBV3-1
j_gene: TRBJ1-5
abundance: few
d_gene: .
CDR3aa: CASGTSDLSPQHF
CDR3nt: TGTGCCAGCGGAACCTCCGATCTAAGCCCCCAGCATTTT

v_gene: TRBV9
j_gene: TRBJ1-2
abundance: .
d_gene: .
CDR3aa: CASSSSRGNYGYTF
CDR3nt: TGTGCCAGCAGCAGCAGCAGGGGCAACTATGGCTACACCTTC

v_gene: TRBV7-2
j_gene: TRBJ1-3
abundance: .
d_gene: .
CDR3aa: CASSTPRQIPSGNTIYF
CDR3nt: TGTGCCAGCAGCACCCCCCGACAGATCCCCTCTGGAAACACCATATATTTT

v_gene: TRBV24-1
j_gene: TRBJ2-7
abundance: .
d_gene: TRBD1
CDR3aa: CATSDRRDSPYEQYF
CDR3nt: TGTGCCACCAGTGATAGACGGGACAGTCCCTACGAGCAGTACTTC

v_gene: TRBV18
j_gene: TRBJ2-1
abundance: .
d_gene: .
CDR3aa: CASSPRQPLNEQFF
CDR3nt: TGTGCCAGCTCACCCCGACAGCCTTTGAATGAGCAGTTCTTC

v_gene: TRBV29-1
j_gene: TRBJ2-7
abundance: few
d_gene: .
CDR3aa: CSVRDGNYEQYF
CDR3nt: TGCAGCGTCCGGGACGGGAACTACGAGCAGTACTTC

v_gene: TRBV30
j_gene: TRBJ1-1
abundance: .
d_gene: .
CDR3aa: CACSPTDMNTEAFF
CDR3nt: TGTGCCTGCTCCCCTACGGACATGAACACTGAAGCTTTCTTT

v_gene: TRBV6-2/TRBV6-3
j_gene: TRBJ2-7
abundance: few
d_gene: .
CDR3aa: CASSYQHRGTVNYEQYF
CDR3nt: TGTGCCAGCAGTTACCAACACCGCGGGACAGTTAACTACGAGCAGTACTTC

v_gene: TRBV23-1
j_gene: TRBJ1-1
abundance: few
d_gene: .
CDR3aa: CASSLTDFEDTEAFF
CDR3nt: TGCGCCAGCAGCCTGACAGATTTTGAAGACACTGAAGCTTTCTTT

v_gene: TRBV3-1
j_gene: TRBJ1-1
abundance: many
d_gene: .
CDR3aa: CASSQVHDGTEAFF
CDR3nt: TGTGCCAGCAGCCAAGTGCACGACGGCACTGAAGCTTTCTTT

v_gene: TRBV7-9
j_gene: TRBJ2-7
abundance: .
d_gene: .
CDR3aa: CASSPVRPGTYEQYF
CDR3nt: TGTGCCAGCAGCCCCGTCCGCCCGGGGACCTACGAGCAGTACTTC

v_gene: TRBV5-1
j_gene: TRBJ1-1
abundance: few
d_gene: .
CDR3aa: CASSLALPSEAFF
CDR3nt: TGCGCCAGCAGCTTGGCCCTTCCAAGCGAAGCTTTCTTT

v_gene: TRBV2
j_gene: TRBJ2-7
abundance: .
d_gene: TRBD2
CDR3aa: CASSGTSGSHEQYF
CDR3nt: TGTGCCAGCAGTGGTACTAGCGGGAGCCACGAGCAGTACTTC

v_gene: TRBV7-9
j_gene: TRBJ1-1
abundance: many
d_gene: .
CDR3aa: CASSLTEAFF
CDR3nt: TGTGCCAGCAGCTTAACGGAAGCTTTCTTT

v_gene: TRBV29-1
j_gene: TRBJ2-3
abundance: few
d_gene: TRBD1
CDR3aa: CSALGQGATDTQYF
CDR3nt: TGCAGCGCCCTCGGACAGGGGGCAACAGATACGCAGTATTTT

v_gene: TRBV7-8
j_gene: TRBJ1-5
abundance: .
d_gene: TRBD1
CDR3aa: CASSPGTGRGSNQPQHF
CDR3nt: TGTGCCAGCAGCCCCGGGACAGGCCGGGGTTCCAATCAGCCCCAGCATTTT

v_gene: TRBV9
j_gene: TRBJ2-1
abundance: .
d_gene: .
CDR3aa: CASSLYPGDEQFF
CDR3nt: TGTGCCAGCAGCCTGTATCCGGGGGATGAGCAGTTCTTC

v_gene: TRBV7-9
j_gene: TRBJ1-1
abundance: .
d_gene: .
CDR3aa: CASSLNLQGRGTEAFF
CDR3nt: TGTGCCAGCAGCTTAAACCTCCAGGGTCGGGGCACTGAAGCTTTCTTT

v_gene: TRBV5-6
j_gene: TRBJ1-1
abundance: few
d_gene: TRBD1
CDR3aa: CASSSLRGWMSWTEAFF
CDR3nt: TGTGCCAGCAGCTCGCTCAGGGGGTGGATGTCGTGGACTGAAGCTTTCTTT

v_gene: TRBV20-1
j_gene: TRBJ2-6
abundance: .
d_gene: TRBD1
CDR3aa: CSASNHHRGQVLTF
CDR3nt: TGCAGTGCTTCCAACCACCACAGGGGGCAAGTCCTGACTTTC

v_gene: TRBV20-1
j_gene: TRBJ1-5
abundance: .
d_gene: .
CDR3aa: CSASRSAIRNQPQHF
CDR3nt: TGCAGTGCTAGTAGGTCGGCAATCCGCAATCAGCCCCAGCATTTT

v_gene: TRBV9
j_gene: TRBJ2-2
abundance: .
d_gene: TRBD1
CDR3aa: CASSGTGASNTGELFF
CDR3nt: TGTGCCAGCTCCGGGACAGGGGCTTCGAACACCGGGGAGCTGTTTTTT

v_gene: TRBV7-6
j_gene: TRBJ2-3
abundance: .
d_gene: .
CDR3aa: CASGERGQTTDTKYF
CDR3nt: TGTGCCAGCGGGGAACGGGGTCAGACCACAGATACGAAGTATTTT

v_gene: TRBV5-1
j_gene: TRBJ1-6
abundance: .
d_gene: TRBD1
CDR3aa: CASSTGTGDSPLHF
CDR3nt: TGCGCCAGCAGCACCGGGACAGGGGATTCACCCCTCCACTTT

v_gene: TRBV10-3
j_gene: TRBJ2-7
abundance: .
d_gene: TRBD1
CDR3aa: CAINNEDRAYEQYF
CDR3nt: TGTGCCATCAACAATGAGGACAGGGCCTACGAGCAGTACTTC

v_gene: TRBV24-1
j_gene: TRBJ1-1
abundance: .
d_gene: .
CDR3aa: CATSDGGRRAFF
CDR3nt: TGTGCCACCAGTGACGGGGGTCGTCGAGCTTTCTTT

v_gene: TRBV20-1
j_gene: TRBJ2-7
abundance: few
d_gene: TRBD2
CDR3aa: CSARTSGRGYEQYF
CDR3nt: TGCAGTGCTCGGACTAGCGGGAGAGGGTACGAGCAGTACTTC

v_gene: TRBV29-1
j_gene: TRBJ1-1
abundance: .
d_gene: .
CDR3aa: CSVTLRGTEAFF
CDR3nt: TGCAGCGTTACTCTGAGGGGCACTGAAGCTTTCTTT

v_gene: TRBV5-6
j_gene: TRBJ1-4
abundance: few
d_gene: TRBD1
CDR3aa: CASSLRGRDEKLFF
CDR3nt: TGTGCCAGCAGCCTAAGGGGGCGTGATGAAAAACTGTTTTTT

v_gene: TRBV20-1
j_gene: TRBJ2-5
abundance: .
d_gene: .
CDR3aa: CSARGKGFQETQYF
CDR3nt: TGCAGTGCTAGAGGGAAGGGGTTCCAAGAGACCCAGTACTTC

v_gene: TRBV15
j_gene: TRBJ1-2
abundance: .
d_gene: TRBD1
CDR3aa: CATSTDRVERNGYTF
CDR3nt: TGTGCCACCAGCACAGACAGGGTGGAGAGGAATGGCTACACCTTC

v_gene: TRBV6-2/TRBV6-3
j_gene: TRBJ1-1
abundance: .
d_gene: .
CDR3aa: CASSYPQPSTEAFF
CDR3nt: TGTGCCAGCAGTTACCCGCAGCCGAGTACTGAAGCTTTCTTT

v_gene: TRBV5-5
j_gene: TRBJ2-5
abundance: .
d_gene: .
CDR3aa: CASSLAEGRRGETQYF
CDR3nt: TGTGCCAGCAGCTTGGCCGAAGGGAGGCGGGGAGAGACCCAGTACTTC

v_gene: TRBV21-1
j_gene: TRBJ1-6
abundance: .
d_gene: .
CDR3aa: CASSKWGAGGNSPLHF
CDR3nt: TGTGCCAGCAGCAAATGGGGAGCAGGGGGAAATTCACCCCTCCACTTT

v_gene: TRBV20-1
j_gene: TRBJ1-5
abundance: few
d_gene: TRBD1
CDR3aa: CSARPGQANQPQHF
CDR3nt: TGCAGTGCTAGACCGGGACAGGCAAATCAGCCCCAGCATTTT

v_gene: TRBV4-3
j_gene: TRBJ2-1
abundance: many
d_gene: TRBD2
CDR3aa: CASSQVAGGSNEQFF
CDR3nt: TGCGCCAGCAGCCAAGTGGCGGGAGGATCCAATGAGCAGTTCTTC

v_gene: TRBV7-3
j_gene: TRBJ2-7
abundance: .
d_gene: TRBD2
CDR3aa: CASAGDAGYEQYF
CDR3nt: TGTGCCAGCGCGGGGGACGCCGGTTACGAGCAGTACTTC

v_gene: TRBV30
j_gene: TRBJ2-7
abundance: few
d_gene: .
CDR3aa: CAWSRGGDKAYEQYF
CDR3nt: TGTGCCTGGAGTCGAGGGGGGGACAAGGCCTACGAGCAGTACTTC

v_gene: TRBV7-9
j_gene: TRBJ2-1
abundance: .
d_gene: .
CDR3aa: CASSKTSFTYNEQFF
CDR3nt: TGTGCCAGCAGCAAAACTAGTTTCACTTACAATGAGCAGTTCTTC

v_gene: TRBV29-1
j_gene: TRBJ2-1
abundance: few
d_gene: TRBD2
CDR3aa: CSVAGLVGNEQFF
CDR3nt: TGCAGCGTTGCGGGACTAGTAGGAAATGAGCAGTTCTTC

v_gene: TRBV11-2
j_gene: TRBJ2-3
abundance: few
d_gene: .
CDR3aa: CASSSYLGDTQYF
CDR3nt: TGTGCCAGCAGCTCGTACCTAGGAGATACGCAGTATTTT

v_gene: TRBV18
j_gene: TRBJ1-5
abundance: .
d_gene: TRBD1
CDR3aa: CASSEGQGNQPQHF
CDR3nt: TGTGCCAGCTCAGAGGGACAGGGCAATCAGCCCCAGCATTTT